This T cell receptor (beta chain) originates from a study of response to subunit inactivated influenza vaccine. Whole-study findings and limits: After each seasonal influenza vaccination, few new T cells are recruited, the authors suggested.

With regard to this clonotype: Its target is unknown.

Germline loops: CDR1 SGHVS, CDR2 FNYEAQ. The CDR3 has 15 amino acids. Trimming cost V 5 bases and J 2 bases; bases outside gene matches: 5. From the RT-PCR reads, TCRdb called clonotypes with MiXCR, one entry per CDR3 protein. The table lists about 480,000 distinct CDR3 sequences, approximately 11% of them singletons. This chain joins TRBV7-6 and TRBJ2-2; 7 bases are a match to TRBD1. This clonotype was sampled from a man aged 45 to 65 who received an inactivated influenza vaccine. This specimen was PBMCs from blood, taken roughly 48 days after vaccination. CDR3 region: CASSIDRVNTGELFF. CDR3 nucleotide sequence: TGTGCCAGCAGCATCGACAGGGTTAACACCGGGGAGCTGTTTTTT.